One sample yielded the 28 T cell receptor beta chains listed below, sequenced in a study of post-analysis software for immune sequencing data. Study outcomes and limitations: Elevated frequency relative to controls characterized roughly 5 TRBV segments in patients, TRBV5-6, TRBV5-1 and TRBV20-1 among them.

Each TCR beta cDNA library carried unique molecular identifiers. One entry per CDR3 protein results from TCRdb running MiXCR on the PCR reads. The top ten clones hold 10% to 15% of a sample with about 380,000 distinct CDR3 sequences, around 37% of them seen once. These receptors have no known antigen. The specimen sequenced was blood. These receptors all stem from a girl between 5 and 17 years old with multiple sclerosis.

In DNA form, the CDR3 reads TGTGCCAGCAGTTCAGGGAGCTTACGCGGCTATGGCTACACCTTC. Protein: CASSSGSLRGYGYTF. The chain links TRBV12-3 or TRBV12-4 to TRBJ1-2; D perhaps matches TRBD1 (5 bases). V was pared by 4 bases and J by 4 bases, with 16 bases between. This CDR3 is 15 amino acids long.

This clonotype was found a few times. The chain has TRBV9 and TRBJ1-2, with a tentative D call TRBD1 (6 bases). V lost 4 bases and J 7 bases, leaving 26 bases between the germline ends. Germline V gene data show CDR1 as SGDLS and CDR2 as YYNGEE. CDR3 length: 17 amino acids. CDR3 loop: CASSMTSRGNRDFGYTF. The CDR3 nucleotides read TGTGCCAGCAGCATGACCTCGAGGGGGAACAGGGACTTTGGCTACACCTTC.

The V call is TRBV9, the J call TRBJ1-4; D is undetermined. V gave up 4 bases and J gave up 2 bases, with 12 bases separating them. This CDR3 contains 15 residues. In germline, CDR1 is SGDLS, CDR2 YYNGEE. CDR3 DNA: TGTGCCAGCAGCCCCCACCCCGGGACTAATGAAAAACTGTTTTTT. Its translation is CASSPHPGTNEKLFF.

V gene TRBV4-1 combines with J gene TRBJ2-7, with TRBD2 identical over 12 bases. Germline-derived CDR1 and CDR2 are MGHRA and YSYEKL. J lost 7 bases, V lost 3 bases, and 1 base had no gene match. There are 13 residues in the CDR3. Here the CDR3 reads CASSHGTSGEQYF. CDR3 sequence (DNA): TGCGCCAGCAGCCATGGGACTAGCGGGGAGCAGTACTTC.

This clonotype has a handful of counts. The chain has TRBV4-3 and TRBJ2-5; D possibly corresponds to TRBD1 (6 bases). The germline V gene encodes CDR1 LGHNA and CDR2 YSLEER. The V end was cut by 0 bases, the J end by 4 bases, with 15 bases between. The CDR3 runs to 16 residues. CDR3 sequence (DNA): TGCGCCAGCAGCCAAGATCGAGACACCAGGGGAGAGACCCAGTACTTC. Residues: CASSQDRDTRGETQYF.

The rearrangement joins TRBV7-3 to TRBJ2-1; TRBD2 aligns across 11 bases. With 4 bases clipped from V and 10 bases from J, the junction kept 12 bases outside the gene matches. The length of the CDR3 is 16 residues. CDR1 and CDR2 (germline): SGHTA, FQGTGA. CDR3 nucleotide sequence: TGTGCCAGCAGCTCTAATTTGGGGCTAGCGGGGGGAGAGCAGTTCTTC. It is translated as CASSSNLGLAGGEQFF.

The table lists this clonotype with a few counts. The V call is TRBV7-9, the J call TRBJ1-1; D gene uncertain. CDR1 and CDR2 from the germline V gene are SEHNR and FQNEAQ (reference sequence). This CDR3 comprises 15 residues. V lost 3 bases and J 0 bases, leaving 11 bases between the germline ends. The chain's CDR3 is CASSLGLTVNTEAFF. The CDR3 coding sequence is TGTGCCAGCAGCTTGGGTCTGACGGTGAACACTGAAGCTTTCTTT.

This clonotype has just a few counts. This chain connects TRBV7-8 to TRBJ2-7; TRBD2 is a possible D gene (6 bases). Germline V CDR1 and CDR2: SGHVS, FQNEAQ. The V and J ends lost 5 bases and 3 bases respectively, with 8 bases between them. The CDR3 has 12 residues. The CDR3 here is CASSREDYEQYF. The CDR3 nucleotides are TGTGCCAGCAGCAGGGAGGACTACGAGCAGTACTTC.

This clonotype was detected only a few times. This chain joins TRBV25-1 and TRBJ1-6; D not resolved. V gave up 6 bases and J gave up 7 bases, with 16 bases separating them. The CDR3 totals 15 residues. Germline CDR1 reads MGHDK; CDR2 reads SYGVNS. CDR3 region: CASRGSILGNSPLHF. The DNA for the CDR3 is TGTGCCAGCAGAGGGTCGATTTTAGGGAATTCACCCCTCCACTTT.

Only a few counts were recorded for this clonotype. CDR3 protein: CASSLLAAGGPSYEQYF. The CDR3 DNA reads TGCGCCAGCAGCCTTTTAGCGGCGGGGGGTCCTTCCTACGAGCAGTACTTC. The J gene is TRBJ2-7, the V gene TRBV4-1; TRBD2 matches at 8 bases. This CDR3 contains 17 residues. V lost 4 bases, J lost 1 base, and 12 bases stayed unmatched. CDR1 and CDR2 from the germline V gene are MGHRA and YSYEKL.

This clonotype was detected a few times. This chain links TRBV20-1 with TRBJ2-7, with TRBD1 matching 8 bases. The CDR3 runs 18 residues. V was clipped by 5 bases and J by 5 bases; unmatched bases: 23. Germline V lookup: CDR1 DFQATT, CDR2 SNEGSKA (reference sequence). The CDR3 loop reads CSARPPYNYPGGEDEQYF. Here the CDR3 DNA reads TGCAGTGCTCGACCCCCTTATAATTACCCAGGGGGCGAAGACGAGCAGTACTTC.

The chain couples TRBV7-9 to TRBJ1-6; 8 bases agree with TRBD1. This CDR3 comprises 12 residues. V lost 6 bases, J lost 8 bases, and 0 bases stayed unmatched. Germline V lookup: CDR1 SEHNR, CDR2 FQNEAQ (reference sequence). The CDR3 coding sequence is TGTGCCAGCAGGGACAGGGATTCACCCCTCCACTTT. Protein: CASRDRDSPLHF.

V and J are TRBV6-6 and TRBJ2-1, with D possibly matching TRBD2 (5 bases). The CDR3 is made up of 15 amino acids. Germline V lookup: CDR1 MNHNY, CDR2 SVGAGI (reference sequence). The ends were cut back, 1 base at V and 3 bases at J, with 10 bases in the middle. CDR3 region: CASSYYGVNYNEQFF. DNA of the CDR3: TGTGCCAGCAGTTACTACGGGGTTAACTACAATGAGCAGTTCTTC.

This clonotype showed up just a few times. The gene calls are TRBV12-3 or TRBV12-4 and TRBJ2-5; TRBD2 is a possible D gene (7 bases). V lost 3 bases and J 4 bases, leaving 21 bases between the germline ends. This CDR3 is 17 amino acids long. CDR3 amino acids: CASSLGEAGALGETQYF. In nucleotides, the CDR3 is TGTGCCAGCAGTTTGGGGGAGGCGGGGGCGTTGGGAGAGACCCAGTACTTC.

This clonotype came up a few times. The chain carries TRBV24-1 and TRBJ2-1; 11 bases fit TRBD1. The V gene end was trimmed by 3 bases and the J gene end by 7 bases; junction bases not matched to a gene: 4. Germline lookup yields CDR1 KGHDR and CDR2 SFDVKD. The CDR3 runs 15 residues. This CDR3 is CATSDAGTGGNEQFF. The CDR3 DNA is TGTGCCACCAGTGATGCCGGGACAGGGGGGAATGAGCAGTTCTTC.

The chain couples TRBV2 to TRBJ2-2; 7 nucleotides agree with TRBD2. Germline V gene lookup returns CDR1 SNHLY and CDR2 FYNNEI. The junction had 11 bases not matched to a gene; V was cut back by 3 bases and J by 7 bases. The CDR3 is made up of 16 amino acids. CDR3 sequence reads: CASSDPGPPGGGELFF. In nucleotides, the CDR3 is TGTGCCAGCAGTGATCCCGGCCCCCCGGGGGGCGGGGAGCTGTTTTTT.

This clonotype was observed a handful of times. The chain recombines TRBV20-1 with TRBJ1-1; TRBD1 matches 9 bases. This CDR3 has 13 residues. Germline-derived CDR1 and CDR2 are DFQATT and SNEGSKA (reference sequence). J was trimmed by 4 bases and V by 6 bases; bases with no gene match: 6. CDR3 DNA: TGCAGTGCCCCCGGGACAGGGTTCACTGAAGCTTTCTTT. It translates to CSAPGTGFTEAFF.

This clonotype was observed at least ten times. This chain joins TRBV6-5 and TRBJ2-4; D is unclear. This CDR3 contains 13 residues. With 0 bases removed from V and 5 bases from J, the gap between germline ends came to 5 bases. The germline CDR1 and CDR2 sequences are MNHEY and SVGAGI. The CDR3 is CASSYSTENIQYF. The CDR3 coding sequence is TGTGCCAGCAGTTACTCGACCGAAAACATTCAGTACTTC.

As concerns this clonotype: Given the absence of the conserved phenylalanine or tryptophan at the CDR3 end, a read error is likely. V usage is TRBV6-6 and J usage is TRBJ2-5; no firm D call. Germline V gives CDR1 MNHNY, CDR2 SVGAGI (reference sequence). The length of the CDR3 is 12 residues. This CDR3 is CVSEASQETQYC. CDR3 coding DNA: TGTGTCAGCGAGGCGTCACAAGAGACCCAGTACTGC.

For the CDR3, the DNA is TGTGCCAACAGAACCTCACAGACGGGAGAGGGAGAGCAGTACTTC. Protein product: CANRTSQTGEGEQYF. The V call is TRBV13, the J call TRBJ2-7; tentative D call: TRBD2 (6 bases). The germline V and J ends were trimmed by 10 bases and 7 bases, with 26 bases remaining between them. The CDR3 runs to 15 residues. Germline V lookup: CDR1 PRHDT, CDR2 FYEKMQ (reference sequence).

This sequence joins TRBV27 and TRBJ2-7; perhaps TRBD2 as D (5 bases). The V gene's germline CDR1 is MNHEY and CDR2 SMNVEV (reference sequence). Trimming cost V 3 bases and J 4 bases, with 13 bases left between them. This CDR3 has 14 residues. This CDR3 reads CASSFSGMPYEQYF. Written as DNA, the CDR3 is TGTGCCAGCAGTTTTTCCGGGATGCCGTACGAGCAGTACTTC.

This clonotype came up a few times. The chain combines TRBV10-3 with TRBJ1-5; 8 bases are shared with TRBD1. Trimming removed 2 bases from V and 0 bases from J; junction bases left unmatched: 0. Germline CDR1 and CDR2: ENHRY and SYGVKD. The CDR3 runs 15 residues. CDR3 coding DNA: TGTGCCATCAGTGAGGGACAGGGTAGCAATCAGCCCCAGCATTTT. This translates into CAISEGQGSNQPQHF.

CDR3 bases: TGTGCCAGCAGTGACAGACTCTCCTACGAGCAGTACTTC. Translating gives CASSDRLSYEQYF. The chain joins TRBV2 to TRBJ2-7; D is unresolved. Germline-derived CDR1 and CDR2 are SNHLY and FYNNEI. This CDR3 has 13 amino acids. Between the trimmed V and J ends, which lost 3 bases and 0 bases, there was a span of 6 bases. Full variable domain (rest looked up from reference TRBV2 and TRBJ2-7): EPEVTQTPSHQVTQMGQEVILRCVPISNHLYFYWYRQILGQKVEFLVSFYNNEISEKSEIFDDQFSVERPDGSNFTLKIRSTKLEDSAMYFCASSDRLSYEQYFGPGTRLTVT.

This clonotype was seen a handful of times. The CDR3 here is CASSLTGTGTSPLHF. CDR3 sequence (DNA): TGTGCCAGCAGTCTTACCGGGACAGGGACTTCACCCCTCCACTTT. The chain joins TRBV7-2 to TRBJ1-6; TRBD1 aligns across 9 bases. The CDR3 loop spans 15 amino acids. Germline CDR1 and CDR2: SGHTA and FQGNSA. V shed 6 bases and J 9 bases; nucleotides not matched to a gene: 9. Supplemented by reference TRBV7-2 and TRBJ1-6, the full variable domain reads GAGVSQSPSNKVTEKGKDVELRCDPISGHTALYWYRQSLGQGLEFLIYFQGNSAPDKSGLPSDRFSAERTGGSVSTLTIQRTQQEDSAVYLCASSLTGTGTSPLHFGNGTRLTVT.

The genes are TRBV9 and TRBJ1-2; TRBD1 matches 10 bases. With V trimmed by 4 bases and J by 6 bases, 6 bases remained unmatched. The CDR3 is 14 amino acids. Germline V CDR1 and CDR2: SGDLS, YYNGEE. CDR3 sequence reads: CASSWGQGTNGYTF. The DNA of the CDR3 is TGTGCCAGCAGCTGGGGACAGGGGACTAATGGCTACACCTTC. The full variable domain, completed using reference TRBV9 and TRBJ1-2, is DSGVTQTPKHLITATGQRVTLRCSPRSGDLSVYWYQQSLDQGLQFLIQYYNGEERAKGNILERFSAQQFPDLHSELNLSSLELGDSALYFCASSWGQGTNGYTFGSGTRLTVV.

This chain connects TRBV7-9 to TRBJ1-5, with a weak D call TRBD1 (6 bases). There are 15 residues in the CDR3. Per germline, CDR1 SEHNR and CDR2 FQNEAQ (reference sequence). Trimming cost V 1 base and J 3 bases, with 10 bases left between them. The CDR3 protein is CASSLVGHDNQPQHF. The CDR3 coding sequence is TGTGCCAGCAGCTTAGTGGGACACGACAATCAGCCCCAGCATTTT.

The chain couples TRBV20-1 to TRBJ2-7; a weak D match, TRBD1 (6 bases). CDR3 length: 14 amino acids. In germline, CDR1 is DFQATT, CDR2 SNEGSKA (reference sequence). The V end lost 5 bases, the J end lost 5 bases, and 19 bases lay between the germline ends. Here the CDR3 DNA reads TGCAGTGCTCAGGGGTATACAGGAGTCAACGAGCAGTACTTC. It codes for CSAQGYTGVNEQYF.

The gene calls are TRBV5-6 and TRBJ1-5; D gene unclear. Trimming pared 0 bases from V and 1 base from J, leaving 5 bases between. CDR1 is SGHDT and CDR2 is YYEEEE in the germline V gene. There are 14 residues in the CDR3. CDR3 residues: CASSLERSNQPQHF. The CDR3, as DNA: TGTGCCAGCAGCTTGGAAAGGAGCAATCAGCCCCAGCATTTT.